The subject of this entry is one T cell receptor (beta chain). Its antigen is unidentified. This record comes from a study of cytomegalovirus exposure and HLA in healthy donors. Notes on the study in general: The authors listed approximately 150 TCR beta chains as cytomegalovirus-associated.

Primers: 60 Vbeta forward and 13 Jbeta reverse. The repertoire was sequenced with immunoSEQ multiplex PCR; TCRdb's copy has only in-frame clones and lacks some. The sample contains about 160,000 clones, around 80% of which appear only once. Trimming removed 2 bases at V and 0 bases at J, with 8 bases between. The CDR3 loop spans 14 amino acids. Germline CDR1 is MGHRA and CDR2 is YSYEKL. The receptor's source is a male donor in good health and CMV-seropositive. The V gene is TRBV4-1, the J gene TRBJ2-7; a weak D match, TRBD2 (6 bases). Sequenced material: PBMCs. CDR3 DNA sequence: TGCGCCAGCAGCCAATGGCGGGACTCCTACGAGCAGTACTTC. Translation: CASSQWRDSYEQYF.